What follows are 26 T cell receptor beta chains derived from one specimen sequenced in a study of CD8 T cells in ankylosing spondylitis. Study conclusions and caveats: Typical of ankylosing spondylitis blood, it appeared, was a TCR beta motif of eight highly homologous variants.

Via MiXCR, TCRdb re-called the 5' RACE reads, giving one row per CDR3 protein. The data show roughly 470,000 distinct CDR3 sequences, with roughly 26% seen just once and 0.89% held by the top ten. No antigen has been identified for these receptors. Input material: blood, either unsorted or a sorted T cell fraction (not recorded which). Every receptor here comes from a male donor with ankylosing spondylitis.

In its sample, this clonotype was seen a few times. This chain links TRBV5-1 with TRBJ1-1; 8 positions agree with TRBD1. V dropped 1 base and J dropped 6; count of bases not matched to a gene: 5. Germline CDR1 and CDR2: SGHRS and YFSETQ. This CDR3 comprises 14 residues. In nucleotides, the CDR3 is TGCGCCAGCAGCTTGTCGGGACAGGCTTCTGAAGCTTTCTTT. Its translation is CASSLSGQASEAFF.

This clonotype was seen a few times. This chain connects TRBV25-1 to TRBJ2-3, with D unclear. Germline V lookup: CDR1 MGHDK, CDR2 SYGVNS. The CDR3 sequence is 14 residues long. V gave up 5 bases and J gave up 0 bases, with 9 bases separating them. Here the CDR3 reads CASSSHSSTDTQYF. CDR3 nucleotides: TGTGCCAGCAGTTCCCACAGTAGCACAGATACGCAGTATTTT.

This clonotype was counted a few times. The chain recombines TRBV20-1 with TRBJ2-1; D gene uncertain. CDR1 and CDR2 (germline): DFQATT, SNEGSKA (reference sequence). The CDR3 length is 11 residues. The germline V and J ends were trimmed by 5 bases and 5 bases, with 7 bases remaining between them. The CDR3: CSASDHNEQFF. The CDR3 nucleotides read TGCAGTGCTTCCGATCACAATGAGCAGTTCTTC.

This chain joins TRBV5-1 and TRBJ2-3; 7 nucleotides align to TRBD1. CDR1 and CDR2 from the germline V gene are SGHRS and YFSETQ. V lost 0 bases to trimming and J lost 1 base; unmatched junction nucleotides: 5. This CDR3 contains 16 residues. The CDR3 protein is CASSLVGGRGTDTQYF. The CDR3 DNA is TGCGCCAGCAGCTTGGTAGGGGGCCGGGGCACAGATACGCAGTATTTT.

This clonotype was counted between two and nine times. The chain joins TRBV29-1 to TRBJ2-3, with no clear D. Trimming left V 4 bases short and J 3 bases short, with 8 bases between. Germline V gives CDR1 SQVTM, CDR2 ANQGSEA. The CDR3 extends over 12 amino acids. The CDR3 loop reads CSVGGETDTQYF. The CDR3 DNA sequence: TGCAGCGTTGGAGGAGAGACAGATACGCAGTATTTT.

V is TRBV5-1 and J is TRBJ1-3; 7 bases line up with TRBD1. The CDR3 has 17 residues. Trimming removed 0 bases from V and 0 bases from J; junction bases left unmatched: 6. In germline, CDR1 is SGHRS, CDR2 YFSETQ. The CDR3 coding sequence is TGCGCCAGCAGCTTGGGTCTTGGGACAGCCTCTGGAAACACCATATATTTT. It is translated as CASSLGLGTASGNTIYF.

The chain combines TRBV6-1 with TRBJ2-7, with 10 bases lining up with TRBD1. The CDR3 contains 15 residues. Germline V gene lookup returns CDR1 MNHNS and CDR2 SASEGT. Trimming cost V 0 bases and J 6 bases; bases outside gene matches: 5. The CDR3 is CASSEAGQGKSEQYF. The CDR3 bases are TGTGCCAGCAGTGAAGCGGGACAGGGGAAAAGCGAGCAGTACTTC.

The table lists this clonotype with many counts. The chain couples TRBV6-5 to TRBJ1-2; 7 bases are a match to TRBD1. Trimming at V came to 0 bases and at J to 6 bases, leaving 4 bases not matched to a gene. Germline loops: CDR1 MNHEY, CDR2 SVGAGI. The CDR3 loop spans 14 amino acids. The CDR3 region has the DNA TGTGCCAGCAGTTACTCCCCAGGGGGGGATGGCTACACCTTC. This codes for CASSYSPGGDGYTF.

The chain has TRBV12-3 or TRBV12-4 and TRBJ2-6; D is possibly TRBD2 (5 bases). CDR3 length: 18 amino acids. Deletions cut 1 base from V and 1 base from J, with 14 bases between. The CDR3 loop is CASSLGPGIASGANVLTF. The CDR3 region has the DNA TGTGCCAGCAGTTTAGGTCCGGGGATTGCGTCTGGGGCCAACGTCCTGACTTTC.

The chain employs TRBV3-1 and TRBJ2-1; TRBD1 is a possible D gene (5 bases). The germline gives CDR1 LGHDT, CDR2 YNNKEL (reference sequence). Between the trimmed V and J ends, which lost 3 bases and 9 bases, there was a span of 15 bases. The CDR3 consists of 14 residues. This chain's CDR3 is CASSQIYPQGEQFF. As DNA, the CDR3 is TGTGCCAGCAGCCAGATCTATCCTCAGGGTGAGCAGTTCTTC.

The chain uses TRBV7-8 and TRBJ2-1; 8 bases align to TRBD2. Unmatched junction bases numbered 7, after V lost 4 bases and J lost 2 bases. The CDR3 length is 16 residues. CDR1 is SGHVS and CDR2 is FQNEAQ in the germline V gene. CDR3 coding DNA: TGTGCCAGCAGCTCCCCGGGTAGCGGGACCTACAATGAGCAGTTCTTC. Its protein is CASSSPGSGTYNEQFF.

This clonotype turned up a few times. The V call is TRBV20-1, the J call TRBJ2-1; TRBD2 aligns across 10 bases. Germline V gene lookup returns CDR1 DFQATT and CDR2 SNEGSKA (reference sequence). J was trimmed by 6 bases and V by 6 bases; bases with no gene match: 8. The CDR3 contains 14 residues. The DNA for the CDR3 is TGCAGTGCCGACCTAGCGGGAGTGGCCAATGAGCAGTTCTTC. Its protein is CSADLAGVANEQFF.

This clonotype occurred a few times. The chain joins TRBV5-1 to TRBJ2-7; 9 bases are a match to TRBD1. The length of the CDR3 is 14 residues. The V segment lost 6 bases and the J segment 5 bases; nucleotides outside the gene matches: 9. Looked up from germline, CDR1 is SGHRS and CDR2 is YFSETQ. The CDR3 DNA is TGCGCCAGCAAGGGATCGGACAGGGGAGACGAGCAGTACGTC. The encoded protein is CASKGSDRGDEQYV.

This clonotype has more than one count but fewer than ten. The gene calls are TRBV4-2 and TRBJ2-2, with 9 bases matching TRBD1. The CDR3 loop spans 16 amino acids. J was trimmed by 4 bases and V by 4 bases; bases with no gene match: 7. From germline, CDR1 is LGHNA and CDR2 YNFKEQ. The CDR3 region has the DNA TGTGCCAGCAGCCGGTTACAGGGGGCTACCACCGGGGAGCTGTTTTTT. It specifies CASSRLQGATTGELFF.

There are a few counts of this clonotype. This CDR3 reads CASGGGYRNSYNEQFF. The CDR3 DNA sequence: TGTGCCAGCGGCGGAGGATACAGGAACTCCTACAATGAGCAGTTCTTC. The rearrangement uses TRBV27 and TRBJ2-1, with D possibly called TRBD1 or TRBD2 (5 bases each). Germline assignment: CDR1 MNHEY and CDR2 SMNVEV (reference sequence). The CDR3 runs to 16 residues. The V end was cut by 8 bases, the J end by 0 bases, with 17 bases between.

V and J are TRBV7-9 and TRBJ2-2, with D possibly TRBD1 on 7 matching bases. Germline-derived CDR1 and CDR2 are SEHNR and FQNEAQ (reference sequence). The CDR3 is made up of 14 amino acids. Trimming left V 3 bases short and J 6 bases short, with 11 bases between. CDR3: CASSFGGGSGELFF. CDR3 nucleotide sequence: TGTGCCAGCAGCTTTGGAGGGGGCTCCGGGGAGCTGTTTTTT.

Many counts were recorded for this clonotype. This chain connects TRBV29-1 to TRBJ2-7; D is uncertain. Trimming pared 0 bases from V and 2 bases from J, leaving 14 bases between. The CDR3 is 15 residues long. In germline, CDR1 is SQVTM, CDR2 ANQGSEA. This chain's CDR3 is CSVEDQFHNPYEQYV. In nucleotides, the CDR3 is TGCAGCGTTGAAGATCAGTTCCATAACCCCTACGAGCAGTACGTC.

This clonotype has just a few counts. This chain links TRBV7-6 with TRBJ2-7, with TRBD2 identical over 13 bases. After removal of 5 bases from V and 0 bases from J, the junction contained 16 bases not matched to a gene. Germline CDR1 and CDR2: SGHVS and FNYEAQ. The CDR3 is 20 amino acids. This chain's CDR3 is CASSLRTAGTSGASSYEQYF. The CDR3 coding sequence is TGTGCCAGCAGCCTCCGGACCGCCGGGACTAGCGGGGCTAGCTCCTACGAGCAGTACTTC.

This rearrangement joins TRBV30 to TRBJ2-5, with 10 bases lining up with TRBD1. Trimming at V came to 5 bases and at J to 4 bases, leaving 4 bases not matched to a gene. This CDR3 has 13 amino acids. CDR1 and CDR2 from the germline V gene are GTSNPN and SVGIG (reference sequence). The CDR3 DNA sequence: TGTGCCTGGTGCCGGGACAGGGGAGAGACCCAGTACTTC. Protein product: CAWCRDRGETQYF.

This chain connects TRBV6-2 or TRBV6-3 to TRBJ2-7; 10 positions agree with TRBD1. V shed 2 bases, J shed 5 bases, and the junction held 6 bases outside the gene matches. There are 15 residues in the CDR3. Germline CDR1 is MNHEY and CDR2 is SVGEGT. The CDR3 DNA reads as TGTGCCAGCAGTTACCCCCGACAGGGGGCCCACGAGCAGTACTTC. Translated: CASSYPRQGAHEQYF.

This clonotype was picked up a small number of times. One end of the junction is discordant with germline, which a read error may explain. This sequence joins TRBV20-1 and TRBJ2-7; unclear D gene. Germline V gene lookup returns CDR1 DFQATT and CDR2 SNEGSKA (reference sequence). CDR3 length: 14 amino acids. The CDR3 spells CSARDPVNSYEQYF. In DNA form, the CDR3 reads TGCAGCGCTAGAGATCCCGTAAACTCCTACGAGCAGTACTTC.

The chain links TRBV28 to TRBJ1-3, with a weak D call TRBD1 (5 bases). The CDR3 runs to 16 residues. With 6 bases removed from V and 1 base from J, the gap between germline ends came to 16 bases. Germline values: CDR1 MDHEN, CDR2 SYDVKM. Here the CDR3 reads CASSLTAAGSGNTIYF. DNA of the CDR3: TGTGCCAGCAGCCTCACAGCGGCAGGGTCTGGAAACACCATATATTTT.

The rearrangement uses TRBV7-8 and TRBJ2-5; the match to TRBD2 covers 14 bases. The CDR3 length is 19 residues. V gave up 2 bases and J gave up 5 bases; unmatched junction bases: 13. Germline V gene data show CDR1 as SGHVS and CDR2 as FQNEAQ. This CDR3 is CASSLFGTSGSGVWETQYF. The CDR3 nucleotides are TGTGCCAGCAGCTTATTCGGGACTAGCGGGAGCGGGGTTTGGGAGACCCAGTACTTC. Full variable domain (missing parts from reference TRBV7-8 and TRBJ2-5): GAGVSQSPRYKVAKRGQDVALRCDPISGHVSLFWYQQALGQGPEFLTYFQNEAQLDKSGLPSDRFFAERPEGSVSTLKIQRTQQEDSAVYLCASSLFGTSGSGVWETQYFGPGTRLLVL.

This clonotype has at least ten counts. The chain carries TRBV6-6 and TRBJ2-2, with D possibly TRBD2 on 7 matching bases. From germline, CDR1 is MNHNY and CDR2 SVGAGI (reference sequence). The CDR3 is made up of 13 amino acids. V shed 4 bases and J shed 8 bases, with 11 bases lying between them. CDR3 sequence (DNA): TGTGCCAGCAGTTTGGGGGGGGCAGGGGAGCTGTTTTTT. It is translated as CASSLGGAGELFF.

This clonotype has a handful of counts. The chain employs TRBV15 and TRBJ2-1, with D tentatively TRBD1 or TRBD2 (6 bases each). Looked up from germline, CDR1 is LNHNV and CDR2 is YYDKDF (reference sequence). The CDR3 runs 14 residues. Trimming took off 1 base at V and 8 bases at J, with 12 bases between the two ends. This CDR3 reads CATSRGGAADEQFF. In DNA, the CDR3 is TGTGCCACCAGCAGAGGGGGGGCGGCCGATGAGCAGTTCTTC.

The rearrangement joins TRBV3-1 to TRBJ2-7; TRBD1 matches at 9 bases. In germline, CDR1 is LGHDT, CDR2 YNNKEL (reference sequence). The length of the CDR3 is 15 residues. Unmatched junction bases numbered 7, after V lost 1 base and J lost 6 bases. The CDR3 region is CASSQGPGQGGEQYF. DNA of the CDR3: TGTGCCAGCAGCCAAGGGCCGGGACAGGGAGGCGAGCAGTACTTC.